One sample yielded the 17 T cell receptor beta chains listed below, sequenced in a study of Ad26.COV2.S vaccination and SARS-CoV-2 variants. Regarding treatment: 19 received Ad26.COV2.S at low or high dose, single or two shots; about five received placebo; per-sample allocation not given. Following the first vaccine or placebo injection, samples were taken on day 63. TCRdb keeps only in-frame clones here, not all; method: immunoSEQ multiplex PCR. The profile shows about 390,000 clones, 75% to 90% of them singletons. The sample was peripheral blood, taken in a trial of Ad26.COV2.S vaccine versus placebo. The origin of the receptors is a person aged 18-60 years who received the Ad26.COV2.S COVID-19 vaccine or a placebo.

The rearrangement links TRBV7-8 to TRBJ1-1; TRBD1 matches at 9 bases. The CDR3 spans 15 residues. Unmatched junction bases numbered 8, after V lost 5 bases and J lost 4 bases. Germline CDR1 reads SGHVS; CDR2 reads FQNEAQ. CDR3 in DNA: TGTGCCAGCAGCCGCGGAGGGACAGGGAGCACTGAAGCTTTCTTT. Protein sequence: CASSRGGTGSTEAFF.

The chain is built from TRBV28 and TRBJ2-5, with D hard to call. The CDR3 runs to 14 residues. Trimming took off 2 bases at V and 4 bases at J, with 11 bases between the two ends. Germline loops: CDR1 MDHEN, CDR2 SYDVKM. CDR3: CASSLIDQRETQYF. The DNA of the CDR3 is TGTGCCAGCAGTTTAATTGACCAAAGAGAGACCCAGTACTTC. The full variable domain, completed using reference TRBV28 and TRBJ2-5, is DVKVTQSSRYLVKRTGEKVFLECVQDMDHENMFWYRQDPGLGLRLIYFSYDVKMKEKGDIPEGYSVSREKKERFSLILESASTNQTSMYLCASSLIDQRETQYFGPGTRLLVL.

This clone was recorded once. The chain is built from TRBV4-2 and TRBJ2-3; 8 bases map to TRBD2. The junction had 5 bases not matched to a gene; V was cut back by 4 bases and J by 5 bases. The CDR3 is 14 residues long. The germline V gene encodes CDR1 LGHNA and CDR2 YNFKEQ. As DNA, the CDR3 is TGTGCCAGCAGCCCCGGGACTAGGGTAGATACGCAGTATTTT. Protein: CASSPGTRVDTQYF.

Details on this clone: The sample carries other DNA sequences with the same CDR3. The CDR3 reads CASSPFGYGYTF. The CDR3, as DNA: TGTGCCAGCAGTCCCTTTGGGTATGGCTACACCTTC. This chain uses TRBV6-2 or TRBV6-3 with TRBJ1-2, with D hard to call. Germline CDR1 and CDR2: MNHEY and SVGEGT. CDR3 length: 12 residues. V was trimmed by 5 bases and J by 5 bases, leaving 9 bases between them.

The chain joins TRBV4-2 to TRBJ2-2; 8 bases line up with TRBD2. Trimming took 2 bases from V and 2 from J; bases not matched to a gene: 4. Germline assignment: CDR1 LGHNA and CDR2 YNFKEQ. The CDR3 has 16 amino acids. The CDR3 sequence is CASSQRTSQNTGELFF. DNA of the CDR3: TGTGCCAGCAGCCAAAGGACTAGCCAAAACACCGGGGAGCTGTTTTTT.

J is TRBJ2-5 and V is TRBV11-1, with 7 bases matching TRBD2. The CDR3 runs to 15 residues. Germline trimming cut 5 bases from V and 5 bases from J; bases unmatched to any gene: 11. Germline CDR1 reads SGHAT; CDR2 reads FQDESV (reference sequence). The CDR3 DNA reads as TGTGCCAGCAGCAGTGCGATAGGGGAGGGCGAGACCCAGTACTTC. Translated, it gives CASSSAIGEGETQYF.

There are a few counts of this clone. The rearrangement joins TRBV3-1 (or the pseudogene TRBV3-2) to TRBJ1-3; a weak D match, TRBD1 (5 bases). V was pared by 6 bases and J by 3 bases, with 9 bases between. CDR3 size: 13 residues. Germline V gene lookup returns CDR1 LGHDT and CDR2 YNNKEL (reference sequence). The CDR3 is CASRRGSGNTIYF. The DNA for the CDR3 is TGTGCCAGCAGGCGGGGCAGTGGAAACACCATATATTTT.

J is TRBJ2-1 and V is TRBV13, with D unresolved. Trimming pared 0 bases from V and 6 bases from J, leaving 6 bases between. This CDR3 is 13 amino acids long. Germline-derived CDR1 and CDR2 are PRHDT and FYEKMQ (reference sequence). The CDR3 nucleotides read TGTGCCAGCAGCTTAGGACGCTCCAATGAGCAGTTCTTC. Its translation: CASSLGRSNEQFF.

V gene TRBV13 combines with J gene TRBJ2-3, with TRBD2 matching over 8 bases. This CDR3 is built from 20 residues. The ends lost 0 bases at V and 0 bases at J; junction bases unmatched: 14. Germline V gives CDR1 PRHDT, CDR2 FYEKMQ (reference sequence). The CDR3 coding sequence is TGTGCCAGCAGCTTAGGCCTAAACCCTAGCGGGTTTACTAGCACAGATACGCAGTATTTT. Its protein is CASSLGLNPSGFTSTDTQYF. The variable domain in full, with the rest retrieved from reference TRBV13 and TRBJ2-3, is AAGVIQSPRHLIKEKRETATLKCYPIPRHDTVYWYQQGPGQDPQFLISFYEKMQSDKGSIPDRFSAQQFSDYHSELNMSSLELGDSALYFCASSLGLNPSGFTSTDTQYFGPGTRLTVL.

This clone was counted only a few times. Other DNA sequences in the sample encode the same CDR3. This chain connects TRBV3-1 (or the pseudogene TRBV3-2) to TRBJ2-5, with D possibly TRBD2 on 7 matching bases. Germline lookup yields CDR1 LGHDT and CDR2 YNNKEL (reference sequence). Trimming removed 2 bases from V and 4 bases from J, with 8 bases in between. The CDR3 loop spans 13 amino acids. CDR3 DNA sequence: TGTGCCAGCAGCCAAAGGGGGGGAGAGACCCAGTACTTC. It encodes CASSQRGGETQYF.

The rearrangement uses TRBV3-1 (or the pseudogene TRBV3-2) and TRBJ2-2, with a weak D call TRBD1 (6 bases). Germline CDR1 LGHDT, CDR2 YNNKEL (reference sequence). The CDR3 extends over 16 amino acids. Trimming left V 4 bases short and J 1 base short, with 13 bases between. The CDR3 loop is CASSPWTELNTGELFF. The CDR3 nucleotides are TGTGCCAGCAGCCCCTGGACAGAACTGAACACCGGGGAGCTGTTTTTT.

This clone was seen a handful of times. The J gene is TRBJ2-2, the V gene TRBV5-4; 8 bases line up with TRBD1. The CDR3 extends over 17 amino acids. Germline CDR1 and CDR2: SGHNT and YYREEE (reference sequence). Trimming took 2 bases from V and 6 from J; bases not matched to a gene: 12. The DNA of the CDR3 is TGTGCCAGCAGCTTCAAATCCGGGACAGGCCCCGCCGGGGAGCTGTTTTTT. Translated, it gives CASSFKSGTGPAGELFF. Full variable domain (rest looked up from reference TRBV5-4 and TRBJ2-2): ETGVTQSPTHLIKTRGQQVTLRCSSQSGHNTVSWYQQALGQGPQFIFQYYREEENGRGNFPPRFSGLQFPNYSSELNVNALELDDSALYLCASSFKSGTGPAGELFFGEGSRLTVL.

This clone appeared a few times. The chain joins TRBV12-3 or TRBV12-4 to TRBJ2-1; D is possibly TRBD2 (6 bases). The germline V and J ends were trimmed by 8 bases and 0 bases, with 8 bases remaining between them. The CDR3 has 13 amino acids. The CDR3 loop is CASGGSSYNEQFF. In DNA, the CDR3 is TGTGCCAGCGGGGGGAGCTCCTACAATGAGCAGTTCTTC.

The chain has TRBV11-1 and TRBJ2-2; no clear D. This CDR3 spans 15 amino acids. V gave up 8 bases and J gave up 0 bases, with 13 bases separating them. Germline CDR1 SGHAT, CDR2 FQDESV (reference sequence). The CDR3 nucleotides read TGTGCCAGCTCCTTAACGGGTACGAACACCGGGGAGCTGTTTTTT. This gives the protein CASSLTGTNTGELFF.

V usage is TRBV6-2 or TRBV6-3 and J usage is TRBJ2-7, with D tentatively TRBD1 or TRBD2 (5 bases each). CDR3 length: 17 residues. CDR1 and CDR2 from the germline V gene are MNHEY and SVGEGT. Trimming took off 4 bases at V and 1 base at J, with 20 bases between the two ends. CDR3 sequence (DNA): TGTGCCAGCAGTTTAGTCAGCGTCGGGACCAGTTCCTACGAGCAGTACTTC. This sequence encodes CASSLVSVGTSSYEQYF.

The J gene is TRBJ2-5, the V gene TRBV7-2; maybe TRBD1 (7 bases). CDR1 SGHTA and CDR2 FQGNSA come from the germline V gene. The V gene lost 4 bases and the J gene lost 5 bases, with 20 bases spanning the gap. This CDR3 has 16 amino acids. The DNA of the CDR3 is TGTGCCAGCAGCTCCACGCGGGAACAGGGGAGGGAGACCCAGTACTTC. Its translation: CASSSTREQGRETQYF.

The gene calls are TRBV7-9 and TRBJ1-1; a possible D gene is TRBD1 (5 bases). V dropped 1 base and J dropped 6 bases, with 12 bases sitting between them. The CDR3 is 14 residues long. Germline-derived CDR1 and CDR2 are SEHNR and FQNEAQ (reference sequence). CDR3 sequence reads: CASSLGDEVPEAFF. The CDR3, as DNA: TGTGCCAGCAGCTTAGGGGACGAGGTGCCTGAAGCTTTCTTT.